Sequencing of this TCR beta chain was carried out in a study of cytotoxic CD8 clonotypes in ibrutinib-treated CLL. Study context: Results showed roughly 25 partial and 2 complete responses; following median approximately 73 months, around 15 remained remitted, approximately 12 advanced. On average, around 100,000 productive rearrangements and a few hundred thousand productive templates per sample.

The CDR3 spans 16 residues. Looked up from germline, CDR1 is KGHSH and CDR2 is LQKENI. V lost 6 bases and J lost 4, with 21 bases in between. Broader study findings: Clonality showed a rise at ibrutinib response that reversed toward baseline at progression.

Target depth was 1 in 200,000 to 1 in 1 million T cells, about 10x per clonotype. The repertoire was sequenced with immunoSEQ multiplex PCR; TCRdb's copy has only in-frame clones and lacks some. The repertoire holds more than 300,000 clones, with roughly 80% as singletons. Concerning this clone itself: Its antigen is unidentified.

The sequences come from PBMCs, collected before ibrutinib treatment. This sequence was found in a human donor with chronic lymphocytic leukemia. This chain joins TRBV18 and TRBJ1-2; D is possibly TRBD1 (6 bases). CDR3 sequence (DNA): TGTGCCAGCTCCCAATTGGGACAACGAACCAGCTATGGCTACACCTTC. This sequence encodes CASSQLGQRTSYGYTF.